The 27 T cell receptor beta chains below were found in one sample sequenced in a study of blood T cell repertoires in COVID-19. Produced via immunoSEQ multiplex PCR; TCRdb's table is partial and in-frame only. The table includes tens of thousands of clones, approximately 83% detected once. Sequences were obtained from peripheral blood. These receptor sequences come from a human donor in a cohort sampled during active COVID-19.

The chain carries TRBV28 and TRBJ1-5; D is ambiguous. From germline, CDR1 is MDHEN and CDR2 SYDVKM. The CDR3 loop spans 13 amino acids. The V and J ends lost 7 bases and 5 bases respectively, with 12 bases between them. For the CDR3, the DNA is TGTGCCAGCATACGAGGGTGGGATCAGCCCCAGCATTTT. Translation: CASIRGWDQPQHF.

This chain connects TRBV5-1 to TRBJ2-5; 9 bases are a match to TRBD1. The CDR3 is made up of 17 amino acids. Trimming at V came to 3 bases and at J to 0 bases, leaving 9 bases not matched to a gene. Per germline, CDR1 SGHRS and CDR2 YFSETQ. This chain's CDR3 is CASSWSGTGSYQETQYF. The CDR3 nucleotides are TGCGCCAGCAGCTGGTCCGGGACAGGGTCGTACCAAGAGACCCAGTACTTC.

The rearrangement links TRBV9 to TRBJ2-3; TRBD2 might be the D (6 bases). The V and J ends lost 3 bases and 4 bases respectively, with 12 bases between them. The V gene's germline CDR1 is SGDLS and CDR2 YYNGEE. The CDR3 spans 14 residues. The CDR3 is CASSEYGGPDTQYF. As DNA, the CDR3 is TGTGCCAGCAGCGAGTATGGAGGGCCAGATACGCAGTATTTT.

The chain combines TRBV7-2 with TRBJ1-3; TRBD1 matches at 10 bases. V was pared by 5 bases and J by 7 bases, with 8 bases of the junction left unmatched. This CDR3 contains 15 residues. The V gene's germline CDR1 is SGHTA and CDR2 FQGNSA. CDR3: CASSASTGGGNTIYF. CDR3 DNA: TGTGCCAGCAGCGCCTCGACAGGGGGCGGTAACACCATATATTTT.

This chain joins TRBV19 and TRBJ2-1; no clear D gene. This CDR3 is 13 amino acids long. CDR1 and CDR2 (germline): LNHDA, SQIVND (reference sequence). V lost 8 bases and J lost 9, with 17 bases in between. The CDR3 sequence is CASRQYSTGEQFF. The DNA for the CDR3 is TGTGCCAGTCGGCAGTATTCTACGGGTGAGCAGTTCTTC.

CDR3: CASSMSQGNTEAFF. As DNA, the CDR3 is TGTGCCAGTAGTATGTCACAGGGGAACACTGAAGCTTTCTTT. The genes are TRBV19 and TRBJ1-1, with D perhaps matching TRBD1 (6 bases). This CDR3 spans 14 amino acids. Trimming removed 3 bases from V and 1 base from J, with 9 bases in between. Germline V CDR1 and CDR2: LNHDA, SQIVND (reference sequence).

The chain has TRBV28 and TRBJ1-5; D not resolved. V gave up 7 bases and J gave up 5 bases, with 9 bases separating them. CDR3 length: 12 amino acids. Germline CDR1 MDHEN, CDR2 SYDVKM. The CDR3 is CASTFNHQPQHF. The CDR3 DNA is TGTGCCAGCACGTTTAATCATCAGCCCCAGCATTTT.

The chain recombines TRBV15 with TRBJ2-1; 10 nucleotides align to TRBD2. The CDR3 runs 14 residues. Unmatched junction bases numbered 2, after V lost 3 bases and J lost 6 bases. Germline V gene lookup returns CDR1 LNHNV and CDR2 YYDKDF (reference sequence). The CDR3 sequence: CATSSWTSGNEQFF. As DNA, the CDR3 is TGTGCCACCAGCAGTTGGACTAGCGGCAATGAGCAGTTCTTC.

The CDR3 nucleotides read TGTGCCAGCAGCCCCGAGACAGTATCCCTCCACTTT. Its translation: CASSPETVSLHF. V usage is TRBV11-2 and J usage is TRBJ1-6; D is perhaps TRBD1 (5 bases). This CDR3 region has 12 residues. V lost 5 bases and J 14 bases, leaving 13 bases between the germline ends. CDR1 SGHAT and CDR2 FQNNGV come from the germline V gene.

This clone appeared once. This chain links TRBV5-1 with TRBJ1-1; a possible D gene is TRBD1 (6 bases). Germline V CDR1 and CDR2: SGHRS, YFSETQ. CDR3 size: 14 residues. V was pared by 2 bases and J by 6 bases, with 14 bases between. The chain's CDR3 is CASSFPGAKAEAFF. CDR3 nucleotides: TGCGCCAGCAGCTTCCCAGGGGCGAAGGCTGAAGCTTTCTTT.

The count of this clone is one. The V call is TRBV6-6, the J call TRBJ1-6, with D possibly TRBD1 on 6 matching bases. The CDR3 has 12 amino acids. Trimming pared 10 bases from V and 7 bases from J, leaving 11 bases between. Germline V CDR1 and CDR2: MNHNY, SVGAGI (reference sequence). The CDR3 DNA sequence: TGTGCCACCCGACAGGAAAATTCACCCCTCCACTTT. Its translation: CATRQENSPLHF.

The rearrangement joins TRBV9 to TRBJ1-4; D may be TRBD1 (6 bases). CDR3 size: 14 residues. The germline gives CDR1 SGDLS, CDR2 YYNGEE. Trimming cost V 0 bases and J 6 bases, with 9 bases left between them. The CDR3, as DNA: TGTGCCAGCAGCGTAGGGGCAGGGGATGAAAAACTGTTTTTT. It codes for CASSVGAGDEKLFF.

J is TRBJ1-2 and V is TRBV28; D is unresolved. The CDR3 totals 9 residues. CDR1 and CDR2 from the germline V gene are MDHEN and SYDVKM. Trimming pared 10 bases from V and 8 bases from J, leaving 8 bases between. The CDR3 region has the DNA TGTGCCACCAATCGGGGCTACACCTTC. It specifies CATNRGYTF.

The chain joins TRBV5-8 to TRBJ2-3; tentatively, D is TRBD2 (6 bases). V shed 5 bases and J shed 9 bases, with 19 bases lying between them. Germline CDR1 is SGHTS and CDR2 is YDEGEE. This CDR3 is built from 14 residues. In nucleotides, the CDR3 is TGTGCCAGCAGACTGGGACTTACAGGCCTAACGCAGTATTTT. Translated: CASRLGLTGLTQYF.

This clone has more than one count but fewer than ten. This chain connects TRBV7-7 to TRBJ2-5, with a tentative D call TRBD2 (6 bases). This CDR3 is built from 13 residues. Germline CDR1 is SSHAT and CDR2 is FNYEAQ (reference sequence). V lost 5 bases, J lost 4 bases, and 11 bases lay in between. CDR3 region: CASSAREAETQYF. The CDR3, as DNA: TGTGCCAGCAGCGCCAGGGAGGCAGAGACCCAGTACTTC.

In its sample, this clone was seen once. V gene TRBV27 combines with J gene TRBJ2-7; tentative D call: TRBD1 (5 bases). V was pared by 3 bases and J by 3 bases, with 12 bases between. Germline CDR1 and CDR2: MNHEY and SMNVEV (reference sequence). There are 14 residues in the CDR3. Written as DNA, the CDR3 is TGTGCCAGCAGTTTCTCAGGGTACCTCTACGAGCAGTACTTC. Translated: CASSFSGYLYEQYF.

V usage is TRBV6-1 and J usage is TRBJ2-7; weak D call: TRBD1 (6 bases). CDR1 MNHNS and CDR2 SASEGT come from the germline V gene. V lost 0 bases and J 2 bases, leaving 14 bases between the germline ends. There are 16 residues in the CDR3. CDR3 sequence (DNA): TGTGCCAGCAGTGAAGCTGAGGGGGACCCCGCCTACGAGCAGTACTTC. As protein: CASSEAEGDPAYEQYF.

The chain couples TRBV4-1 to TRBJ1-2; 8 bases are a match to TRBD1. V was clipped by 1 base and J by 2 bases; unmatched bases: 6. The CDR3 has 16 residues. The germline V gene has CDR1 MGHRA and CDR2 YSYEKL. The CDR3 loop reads CASSQGVQGANYGYTF. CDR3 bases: TGCGCCAGCAGCCAAGGTGTGCAGGGGGCCAACTATGGCTACACCTTC.

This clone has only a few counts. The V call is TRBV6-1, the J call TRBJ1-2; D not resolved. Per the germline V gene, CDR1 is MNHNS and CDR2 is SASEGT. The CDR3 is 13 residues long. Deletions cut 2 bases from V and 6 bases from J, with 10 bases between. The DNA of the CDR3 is TGTGCCAGCAGTGAACGGCAGAGGGATGGCTACACCTTC. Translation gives CASSERQRDGYTF.

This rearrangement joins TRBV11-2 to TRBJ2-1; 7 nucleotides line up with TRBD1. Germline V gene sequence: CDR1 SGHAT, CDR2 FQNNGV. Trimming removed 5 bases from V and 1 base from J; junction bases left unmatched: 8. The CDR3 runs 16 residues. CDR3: CASSPHRGASYNEQFF. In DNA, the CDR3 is TGTGCCAGCAGCCCCCACAGGGGTGCATCCTACAATGAGCAGTTCTTC.

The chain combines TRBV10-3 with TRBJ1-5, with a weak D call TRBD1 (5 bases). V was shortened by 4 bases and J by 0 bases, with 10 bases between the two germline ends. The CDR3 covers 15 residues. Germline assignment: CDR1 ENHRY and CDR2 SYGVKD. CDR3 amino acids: CAISVGEYSNQPQHF. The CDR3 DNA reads TGTGCCATCAGTGTAGGGGAATATAGCAATCAGCCCCAGCATTTT.

The CDR3 nucleotides are TGTGCCTGCCTGCGGCAGAACTACGAGCAGTACTTC. Amino acids: CACLRQNYEQYF. The chain is built from TRBV30 and TRBJ2-7; D remains unclear. This CDR3 region has 12 residues. CDR1 and CDR2 (germline): GTSNPN, SVGIG (reference sequence). Trimming pared 6 bases from V and 3 bases from J, leaving 12 bases between. The whole variable domain, filled in from reference TRBV30 and TRBJ2-7, reads SQTIHQWPATLVQPVGSPLSLECTVEGTSNPNLYWYRQAAGRGLQLLFYSVGIGQISSEVPQNLSASRPQDRQFILSSKKLLLSDSGFYLCACLRQNYEQYFGPGTRLTVT.

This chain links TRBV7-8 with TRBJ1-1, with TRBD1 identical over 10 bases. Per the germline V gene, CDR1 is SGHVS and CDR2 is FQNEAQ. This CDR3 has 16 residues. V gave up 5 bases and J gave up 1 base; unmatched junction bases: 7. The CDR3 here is CASSRRQGAGNTEAFF. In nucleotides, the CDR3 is TGTGCCAGCAGCCGGCGACAGGGGGCCGGGAACACTGAAGCTTTCTTT. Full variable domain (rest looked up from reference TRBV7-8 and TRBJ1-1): GAGVSQSPRYKVAKRGQDVALRCDPISGHVSLFWYQQALGQGPEFLTYFQNEAQLDKSGLPSDRFFAERPEGSVSTLKIQRTQQEDSAVYLCASSRRQGAGNTEAFFGQGTRLTVV.

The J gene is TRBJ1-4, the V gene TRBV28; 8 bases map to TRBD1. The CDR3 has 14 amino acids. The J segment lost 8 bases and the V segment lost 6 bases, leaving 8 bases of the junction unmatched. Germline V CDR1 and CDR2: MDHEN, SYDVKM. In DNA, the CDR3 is TGTGCCAGCAGGGTTACAGGGGGGCAGGAAAAACTGTTTTTT. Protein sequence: CASRVTGGQEKLFF.

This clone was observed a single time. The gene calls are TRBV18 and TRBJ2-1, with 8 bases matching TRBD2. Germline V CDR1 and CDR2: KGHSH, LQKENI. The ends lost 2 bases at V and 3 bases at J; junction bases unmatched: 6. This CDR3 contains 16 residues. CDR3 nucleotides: TGTGCCAGCTCACCATTTACTAGCGGCATCTACAATGAGCAGTTCTTC. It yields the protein CASSPFTSGIYNEQFF. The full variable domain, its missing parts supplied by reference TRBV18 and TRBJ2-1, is NAGVMQNPRHLVRRRGQEARLRCSPMKGHSHVYWYRQLPEEGLKFMVYLQKENIIDESGMPKERFSAEFPKEGPSILRIQQVVRGDSAAYFCASSPFTSGIYNEQFFGPGTRLTVL.

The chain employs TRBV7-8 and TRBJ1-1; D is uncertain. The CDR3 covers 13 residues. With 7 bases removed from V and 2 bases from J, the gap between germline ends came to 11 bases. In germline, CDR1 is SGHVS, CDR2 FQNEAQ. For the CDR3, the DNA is TGTGCCAGCATAGCAGACTTAAACACTGAAGCTTTCTTT. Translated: CASIADLNTEAFF.

The CDR3 region has the DNA TGTGCCAGTAGTACCCAGAACCAGGGCCAGGGGGCTTTCTTT. This encodes CASSTQNQGQGAFF. J is TRBJ1-1 and V is TRBV19; weak D call: TRBD1 (6 bases). V lost 4 bases to trimming and J lost 11 bases, with 20 bases between them. The V gene's germline CDR1 is LNHDA and CDR2 SQIVND (reference sequence). The CDR3 is 14 residues long.